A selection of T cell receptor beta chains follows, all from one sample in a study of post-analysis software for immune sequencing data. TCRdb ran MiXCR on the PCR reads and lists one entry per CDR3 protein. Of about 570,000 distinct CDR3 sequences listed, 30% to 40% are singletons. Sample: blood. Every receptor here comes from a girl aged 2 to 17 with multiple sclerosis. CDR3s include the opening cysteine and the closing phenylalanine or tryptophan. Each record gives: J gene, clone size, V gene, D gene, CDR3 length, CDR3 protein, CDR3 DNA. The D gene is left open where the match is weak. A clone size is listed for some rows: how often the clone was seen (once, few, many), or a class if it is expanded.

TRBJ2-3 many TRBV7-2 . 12 CASSFLTDTQYF TGTGCCAGCAGCTTCCTCACAGATACGCAGTATTTT
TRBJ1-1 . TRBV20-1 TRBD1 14 CSALQGVFGTEAFF TGCAGTGCTCTCCAGGGGGTCTTCGGCACTGAAGCTTTCTTT
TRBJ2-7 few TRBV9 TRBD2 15 CASSVGTSVTYEQYF TGTGCCAGCAGCGTTGGGACTAGCGTGACCTACGAGCAGTACTTC
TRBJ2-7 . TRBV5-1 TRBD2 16 CASSLGAGGLSYEQYF TGCGCCAGCAGCTTGGGAGCGGGGGGCCTCTCCTACGAGCAGTACTTC
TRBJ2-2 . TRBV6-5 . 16 CASSYSMPGNTGELFF TGTGCCAGCAGTTACTCAATGCCGGGGAACACCGGGGAGCTGTTTTTT
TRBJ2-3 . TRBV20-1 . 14 CSARDKTGTDTQYF TGCAGTGCTAGAGACAAAACAGGCACAGATACGCAGTATTTT
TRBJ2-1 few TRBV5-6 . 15 CASSRGLLRDNEQFF TGTGCCAGCAGTCGAGGACTACTCCGAGACAATGAGCAGTTCTTC
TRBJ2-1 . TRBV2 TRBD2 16 CASRQLLAGGYNEQFF TGTGCCAGCAGGCAGTTACTAGCGGGGGGGTACAATGAGCAGTTCTTC
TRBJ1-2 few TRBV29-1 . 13 CSVKRTGDYGYTF TGCAGCGTAAAACGGACGGGGGACTATGGCTACACCTTC
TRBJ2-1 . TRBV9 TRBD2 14 CASSGGTSEYEQFF TGTGCCAGCAGCGGGGGGACTAGCGAGTATGAGCAGTTCTTC
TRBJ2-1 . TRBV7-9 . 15 CASSPDRPLLNERFF TGTGCCAGCAGCCCTGACAGGCCCCTGTTAAACGAGCGGTTCTTC
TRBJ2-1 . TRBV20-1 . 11 CSALKTNEQFF TGCAGTGCCCTAAAGACCAATGAGCAGTTCTTC
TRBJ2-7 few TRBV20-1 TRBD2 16 CSAHPPTSGGPYEQYF TGCAGTGCCCACCCACCGACTAGCGGGGGACCCTACGAGCAGTACTTC
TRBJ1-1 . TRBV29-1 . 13 CSPQNVVNTEAFF TGCAGCCCTCAAAACGTCGTGAACACTGAAGCTTTCTTT
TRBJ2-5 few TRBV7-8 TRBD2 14 CASSPGLAQRTQYF TGTGCCAGCAGCCCAGGACTAGCTCAGCGGACCCAGTACTTC
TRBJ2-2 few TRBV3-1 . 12 CASSQATGELFF TGTGCCAGCAGCCAAGCGACCGGGGAGCTGTTTTTT
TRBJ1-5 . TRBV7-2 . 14 CASSRRRGDQPQHF TGTGCCAGCAGCCGCCGGCGGGGGGATCAGCCCCAGCATTTT
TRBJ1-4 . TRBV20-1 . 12 CSASEGGEKLFF TGCAGTGCCAGTGAGGGTGGGGAAAAACTGTTTTTT
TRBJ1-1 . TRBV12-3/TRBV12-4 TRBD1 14 CASSPGGVKAEAFF TGTGCCAGCAGTCCAGGGGGCGTAAAGGCTGAAGCTTTCTTT
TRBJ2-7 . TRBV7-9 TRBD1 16 CAGSLLRGQGPYEQYF TGTGCCGGCAGCTTACTTCGAGGACAGGGCCCCTACGAGCAGTACTTC
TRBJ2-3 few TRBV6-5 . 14 CASSYSILPDTQYF TGTGCCAGCAGTTACTCGATTCTCCCCGATACGCAGTATTTT
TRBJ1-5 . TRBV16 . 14 CASSPKGGNQPQHF TGTGCCAGCAGCCCTAAGGGAGGCAATCAGCCCCAGCATTTT
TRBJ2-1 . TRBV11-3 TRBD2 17 CASSARLAGGQFNEQFF TGTGCCAGCAGCGCAAGACTAGCGGGAGGGCAGTTCAATGAGCAGTTCTTC
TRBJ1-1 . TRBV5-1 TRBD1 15 CASRPRTGGAGEAFF TGCGCCAGCAGGCCCCGGACAGGGGGCGCCGGTGAAGCTTTCTTT
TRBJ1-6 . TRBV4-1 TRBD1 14 CASSSQGPLSPLHF TGCGCCAGCAGCTCACAGGGGCCGCTTTCACCCCTCCACTTT
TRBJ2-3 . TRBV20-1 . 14 CSARDRRFTDTQYF TGCAGTGCTAGAGATCGACGGTTCACAGATACGCAGTATTTT
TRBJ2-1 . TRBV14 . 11 CASSQAVVRFF TGTGCCAGCAGCCAAGCGGTTGTTCGGTTCTTC
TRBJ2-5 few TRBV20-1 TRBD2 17 CSARGVRLAEAQETQYF TGCAGTGCTAGAGGGGTTCGACTAGCGGAGGCCCAAGAGACCCAGTACTTC
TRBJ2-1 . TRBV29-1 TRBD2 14 CSAERAGMRHEQFF TGCAGCGCTGAGCGAGCGGGGATGAGGCATGAGCAGTTCTTC
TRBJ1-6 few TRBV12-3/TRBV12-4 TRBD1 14 CASSFGDRNSPLHF TGTGCCAGCAGTTTCGGGGACAGGAATTCACCCCTCCACTTT
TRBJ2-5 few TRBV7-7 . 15 CASSWGGLSIETQYF TGTGCTAGCAGCTGGGGGGGCCTCTCTATCGAGACCCAGTACTTC
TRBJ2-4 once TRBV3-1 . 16 CASSQPGRRFEEAQYF TGTGCCAGCAGCCAACCGGGACGCCGATTCGAGGAGGCCCAGTACTTC
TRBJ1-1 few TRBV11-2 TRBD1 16 CASSLGGGSVHTEAFF TGTGCCAGCAGCTTAGGAGGGGGCAGTGTTCACACTGAAGCTTTCTTT
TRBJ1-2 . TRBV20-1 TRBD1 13 CSALGQNGYGYTF TGCAGTGCGCTGGGACAGAATGGGTATGGCTACACCTTC
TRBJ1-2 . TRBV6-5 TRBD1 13 CAGSSDRGHGYTF TGTGCCGGCAGTTCAGACAGGGGCCATGGCTACACCTTC
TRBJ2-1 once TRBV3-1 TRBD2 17 CASSPYPAGGPGNEQFF TGTGCCAGCAGCCCTTACCCCGCGGGGGGGCCGGGTAATGAGCAGTTCTTC
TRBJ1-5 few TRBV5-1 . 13 CASSLESDQPQHF TGCGCCAGCAGCTTGGAATCGGATCAGCCCCAGCATTTT
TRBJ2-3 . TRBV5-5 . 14 CASSLDQDTDTQYF TGTGCCAGCAGCTTGGACCAGGATACAGATACGCAGTATTTT
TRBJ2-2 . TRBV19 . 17 CASSIDPRQLNTGELFF TGTGCCAGTAGTATAGATCCCCGCCAGCTGAACACCGGGGAGCTGTTTTTT
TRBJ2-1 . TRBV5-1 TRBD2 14 CASSPTGGYNEQFF TGCGCCAGCAGCCCAACGGGGGGTTACAATGAGCAGTTCTTC
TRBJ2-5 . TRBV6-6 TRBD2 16 CVSSYFGTSGQETQYF TGTGTCAGCAGTTACTTCGGGACTAGCGGGCAAGAGACCCAGTACTTC
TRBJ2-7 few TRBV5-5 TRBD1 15 CASSWGRGTAYEQYF TGTGCCAGCAGCTGGGGCAGGGGGACGGCCTACGAGCAGTACTTC
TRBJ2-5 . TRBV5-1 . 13 CASSSAVVETQYF TGCGCCAGCAGTTCAGCTGTGGTCGAGACCCAGTACTTC
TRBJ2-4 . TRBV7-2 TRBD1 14 CASSLDRVKNIQYF TGTGCCAGCAGCTTGGACAGGGTCAAGAACATTCAGTACTTC
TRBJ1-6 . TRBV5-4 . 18 CASSLRPPASSYNSPLHF TGTGCCAGCAGCTTGAGGCCGCCGGCGAGCTCCTATAATTCACCCCTCCACTTT
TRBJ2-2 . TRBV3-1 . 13 CASSPYASGELFF TGTGCCAGCAGCCCGTATGCATCCGGGGAGCTGTTTTTT